The following is a T cell receptor (beta chain) sequence with its context. Germline CDR1 and CDR2: MDHEN and SYDVKM. The length of the CDR3 is 13 residues. V lost 3 bases to trimming and J lost 4 bases, with 7 bases between them. The data originate from a study of T cells in tuberculosis. The table came from immunoSEQ multiplex PCR; TCRdb's copy has only in-frame clones and leaves some out. Of about 30,000 clones in the sample, approximately 94% are singletons; the top ten hold 7.5% to 9.5%. The rearrangement links TRBV28 to TRBJ2-1; unclear D gene. Sequencing was done on a sample of PBMCs. The source of this sequence is a donor aged 10 to 29 with latent tuberculosis or without tuberculosis infection. CDR3 loop: CASSLWSYNEQFF. The CDR3 coding sequence is TGTGCCAGCAGTTTGTGGAGTTACAATGAGCAGTTCTTC.